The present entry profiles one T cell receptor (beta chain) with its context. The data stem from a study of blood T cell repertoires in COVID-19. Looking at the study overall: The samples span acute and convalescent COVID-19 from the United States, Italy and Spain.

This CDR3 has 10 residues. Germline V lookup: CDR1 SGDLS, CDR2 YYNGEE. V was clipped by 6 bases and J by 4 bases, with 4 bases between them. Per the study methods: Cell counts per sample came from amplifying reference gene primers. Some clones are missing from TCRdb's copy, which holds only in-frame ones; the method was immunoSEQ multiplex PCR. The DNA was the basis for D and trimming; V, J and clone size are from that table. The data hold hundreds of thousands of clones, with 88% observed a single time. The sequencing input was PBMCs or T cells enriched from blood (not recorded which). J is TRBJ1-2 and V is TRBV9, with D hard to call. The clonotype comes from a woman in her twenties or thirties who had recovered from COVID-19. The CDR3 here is CASKSYGYTF. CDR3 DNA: TGTGCCAGCAAGAGCTATGGCTACACCTTC.